This T cell receptor beta chain was profiled in a study of cytotoxic CD8 clonotypes in ibrutinib-treated CLL. This clone was detected only a few times. The protocol was immunoSEQ multiplex PCR, while the TCRdb copy is restricted to in-frame clones and leaves out a portion. The sample yields 90,000 to 95,000 clones, over 60% seen once. The clonotype was recovered from a human donor with chronic lymphocytic leukemia. This specimen consisted of PBMCs, obtained after 24 months of ibrutinib treatment.

CDR3 sequence reads: CASSGPGVGELFF. In nucleotides, the CDR3 is TGTGCCAGCAGTGGCCCGGGGGTCGGGGAGCTGTTTTTT. J is TRBJ2-2 and V is TRBV6-1, with a weak D call TRBD2 (6 bases). The V and J ends lost 4 bases and 7 bases respectively, with 10 bases between them. CDR1 and CDR2 from the germline V gene are MNHNS and SASEGT. This CDR3 region has 13 residues.